This TCR beta chain was sequenced in a study of T cell changes during pregnancy in multiple sclerosis. The assay was immunoSEQ multiplex PCR, and TCRdb's table has in-frame clones only and misses some. The sample yields fewer than 80,000 clones, more than 85% seen once. The CDR3 is 15 residues long. The V gene's germline CDR1 is SGHNT and CDR2 YYREEE (reference sequence). Trimming took off 4 bases at V and 7 bases at J, with 20 bases between the two ends. Sample: CD4+ T cells from peripheral blood mononuclear cells, taken in the third trimester of pregnancy. This TCR was sampled from a female donor in good health, enrolled as a control in a pregnancy study. J is TRBJ1-1 and V is TRBV5-4; no clear D. The chain's CDR3 is CASSPASEGAYEAFF. The CDR3, as DNA: TGTGCCAGCAGCCCGGCTTCGGAAGGAGCCTATGAAGCTTTCTTT. Complete variable domain (other parts from reference TRBV5-4 and TRBJ1-1): ETGVTQSPTHLIKTRGQQVTLRCSSQSGHNTVSWYQQALGQGPQFIFQYYREEENGRGNFPPRFSGLQFPNYSSELNVNALELDDSALYLCASSPASEGAYEAFFGQGTRLTVV.